The source of this T cell receptor (beta chain) is a study of CD8 T cells in Susac syndrome. An amount of RNA that ranged from roughly 0.5 to 1 ug was reverse transcribed with random hexamers. Each CDR3 protein gets one entry after TCRdb re-called the immunoSEQ multiplex PCR reads with MiXCR. Of some 100,000 distinct CDR3 sequences in the sample, about 96% were seen once. This clonotype was found a few times. CD8+ and CD4+ T cells were negatively isolated; TEMRA cells were FACS-enriched. Between the trimmed V and J ends, which lost 4 bases and 4 bases, there was a span of 14 bases. The CDR3 runs 13 residues. The germline CDR1 and CDR2 sequences are SQVTM and ANQGSEA.

Sequenced sample: CD4+ T cells from PBMCs. The TCR was taken from a human donor in good health. The rearrangement links TRBV29-1 to TRBJ2-7; D is possibly TRBD1 (5 bases). CDR3 in amino acids: CSVAGQGFYEQYF. The CDR3 bases are TGCAGCGTTGCCGGGCAGGGTTTTTACGAGCAGTACTTC.